This T cell receptor beta chain derives from a study of T-cell reconstitution after alpha-beta-depleted transplantation in children. For TCRbeta, the library was prepared with unique molecular identifiers. MiXCR was run by TCRdb on the PCR reads, yielding one entry per CDR3 protein. Here the sample spans over 400,000 distinct CDR3 sequences, around an eighth being singletons. This CDR3 has 14 amino acids. V shed 5 bases and J shed 4 bases, with 14 bases lying between them. The chain has TRBV12-3 or TRBV12-4 and TRBJ1-2, with D tentatively TRBD1 (6 bases). The sequencing used PBMCs from the stem cell graft donor, collected from the stem cell graft. This TCR derives from a human donor who donated a stem cell graft to a child with combined immunodeficiency. CDR3 region: CASSPTGPIYGYTF. The CDR3 DNA sequence: TGTGCCAGCAGTCCCACAGGGCCCATCTATGGCTACACCTTC.